This T cell receptor (beta chain) is drawn from a study of long-term antiretroviral therapy in people with HIV. Cryopreserved PBMC samples of about 0.9-10 million cells were used for DNA extraction. The assay used was immunoSEQ (version v3.0), run at survey level. This table comes from immunoSEQ multiplex PCR, and its TCRdb copy is limited to in-frame clones, with some not included. This sample carries about 17,000 clones, 70% to 90% of them seen once, and the ten largest clones take roughly 8.3%. This clone is labeled medium-sized. The CDR3 totals 17 residues. Trimming cost V 1 base and J 1 base; bases outside gene matches: 10. Germline values: CDR1 SGHRS, CDR2 YFSETQ.

The sequence was collected from a man aged 50 to 60 with HIV. This material consisted of unsorted PBMCs, taken 0.3 years before starting antiretroviral therapy. The chain carries TRBV5-1 and TRBJ2-7; the match to TRBD2 covers 8 bases. CDR3 bases: TGCGCCAGCAGCTTGTATCCATCTTTAGCGGGGTCCTACGAGCAGTACTTC. Translation gives CASSLYPSLAGSYEQYF.